Listed below are T cell receptor beta chains from one sample, sequenced in a study of OX40 agonist ivuxolimab in advanced cancers. Sequencing used immunoSEQ multiplex PCR; TCRdb keeps in-frame clones, though not all of them. The data show about 45,000 clones, roughly 93% seen once. The sequencing here drew on CD4+ or CD8+ T cells sorted from blood, taken in a trial of the OX40 agonist ivuxolimab. These receptors were taken from an adult with an advanced solid tumor such as melanoma, head and neck, liver or kidney cancer. Both conserved end residues are part of each CDR3. D genes are given only for firm matches. Expanded clones are given a class, and other clones once, few, many or no size at all.

clone size	D gene	V gene	J gene	CDR3 DNA	CDR3 protein
-	-	TRBV19	TRBJ2-1	TGTGCCAGTAGTATAGTAACCGGGGGCGGGGATGAGCAGTTCTTC	CASSIVTGGGDEQFF
-	-	TRBV19	TRBJ2-7	TGTGCCAGTAGGCCGGGACACCTTTTCTACGAGCAGTACTTC	CASRPGHLFYEQYF
once	-	TRBV6-5	TRBJ2-2	TGTGCCAGCAGTTTCCGGGCCGGGGAGCTGTTTTTT	CASSFRAGELFF
few	TRBD1	TRBV10-3	TRBJ1-3	TGTGCCGGGCGGGCAGGGGGTTCTGGAAACACCATATATTTT	CAGRAGGSGNTIYF
-	-	TRBV12-5	TRBJ2-3	TGTGCTAGTGGGTATCAGGGGTTGACAGATACGCAGTATTTT	CASGYQGLTDTQYF
-	-	TRBV27	TRBJ2-7	TGTGCCAGCAGTGGGCGGGACAGTCTCATCAACCCAGAGCAGTACTTC	CASSGRDSLINPEQYF
-	-	TRBV27	TRBJ1-2	TGTGCCAGCAGTTTATACCTACACTCGGCGGGCTACACCTTC	CASSLYLHSAGYTF
-	TRBD2	TRBV4-2	TRBJ2-2	TGTGCCAGCAGCCAAGGGTCCGGGACTAGCGGGAGGTTCCGGGAGCTGTTTTTT	CASSQGSGTSGRFRELFF
-	-	TRBV28	TRBJ2-7	TGTGCCAGCAATGATCCAGCCGAGCAGTACTTC	CASNDPAEQYF
-	-	TRBV15	TRBJ2-7	TGTGCCACCAGCAGAAACAGGGGGGGTATTGAGCAGTACTTC	CATSRNRGGIEQYF
-	-	TRBV29-1	TRBJ2-7	TGCAGCGTTTCAGGGGGGCAGCACGAGCAGTACTTC	CSVSGGQHEQYF
-	-	TRBV4-2	TRBJ2-1	TGTGCCAGCAGCGGGGGCAATGAGCAGTTCTTC	CASSGGNEQFF
-	-	TRBV9	TRBJ1-1	TGTGCCAGCAGCGAGGTGAGCGGCACTGAAGCTTTCTTT	CASSEVSGTEAFF
-	TRBD2	TRBV5-6	TRBJ2-1	TGTGCCAGCAGCGATAGGTGGACTAGTACGGATGAGCAGTTCTTC	CASSDRWTSTDEQFF
-	TRBD2	TRBV5-1	TRBJ2-7	TGCGCCAGCAGCTTGACTAGCGTCTACGAGCAGTACTTC	CASSLTSVYEQYF
-	TRBD1	TRBV2	TRBJ2-1	TGTGCCAGCGGTACGGGACAGGGTGGCAATGAGCAGTTCTTC	CASGTGQGGNEQFF
-	-	TRBV21-1	TRBJ2-5	TGTGTCAGCACTACAGGGGCCTTAGAGACCCAGTACTTC	CVSTTGALETQYF
-	TRBD2	TRBV30	TRBJ2-7	TGTGCCTGGAGTGCCCGGACTAGCGGGAGGGCCTCCTACGAGCAGTACTTC	CAWSARTSGRASYEQYF
-	-	TRBV2	TRBJ1-6	TGTGCCAGCAGTTCAGGGTCAAATTCACCCCTCCACTTT	CASSSGSNSPLHF
-	-	TRBV7-8	TRBJ2-5	TGTGCCAGCAGCTTAATACAGGAGACCCAGTACTTC	CASSLIQETQYF
-	-	TRBV9	TRBJ2-7	TGTGCCAGCAGCCTAGGACACCAATACGAGCAGTACTTC	CASSLGHQYEQYF
-	TRBD2	TRBV7-2	TRBJ2-3	TGTGCCAGCAGTTCGACTAGCGGGGGGGGAGATACGCAGTATTTT	CASSSTSGGGDTQYF
-	-	TRBV6-5	TRBJ2-7	TGTGCCAGCAGTTACTCCATCCGGGCAGCCTACGAGCAGTACTTC	CASSYSIRAAYEQYF
-	-	TRBV28	TRBJ1-2	TGTGCCAGCAGAGCGGACATTAACTATGGCTACACCTTC	CASRADINYGYTF
once	-	TRBV11-1	TRBJ2-3	TGTGCCAGCAGCTTAGTGGGATATGCAGGGCGGGCAGATACGCAGTATTTT	CASSLVGYAGRADTQYF
-	-	TRBV9	TRBJ2-3	TGTGCCAGCAGCGGGGGGGGCACAGATACGCAGTATTTT	CASSGGGTDTQYF
-	TRBD2	TRBV6-5	TRBJ2-3	TGTGCCAGCAGTTACGGCCCCGCGGGGGCAGATACGCAGTATTTT	CASSYGPAGADTQYF
-	-	TRBV10-3	TRBJ1-1	TGTGCCATCAGTGCAGCAGGGGACACTGAAGCTTTCTTT	CAISAAGDTEAFF
-	-	TRBV18	TRBJ1-1	TGTGCCAGCTCACCACCAGGATCCTGGACTGAAGCTTTCTTT	CASSPPGSWTEAFF
-	TRBD2	TRBV6-6	TRBJ2-2	TGTGCCAGCAGTCATGTAGCGGGAGGGCCTAACGGGGAGCTGTTTTTT	CASSHVAGGPNGELFF
-	-	TRBV11-2	TRBJ1-1	TGTGCCAGCAGCTCCCCCGACAGAAGAGGAGCTTTCTTT	CASSSPDRRGAFF
-	-	TRBV21-1	TRBJ2-3	TGTGCCAGCAGCCGCATATGGGTAATCCGAAACACAGATACGCAGTATTTT	CASSRIWVIRNTDTQYF
once	TRBD1	TRBV27	TRBJ1-2	TGTGCCAGCAGTTATACAGGGGAGGTGAATGGCTACACCTTC	CASSYTGEVNGYTF
once	-	TRBV6-5	TRBJ1-2	TGTGCCAGCGGGTCGGGGGCTGGGTATGGCTACACCTTC	CASGSGAGYGYTF
-	-	TRBV30	TRBJ1-5	TGTGCCTGGAGTGTTCTGGGGTCAGTAAATCAGCCCCAGCATTTT	CAWSVLGSVNQPQHF
-	TRBD1	TRBV4-2	TRBJ2-7	TGTGCCAGCAGCCCCGACAGGGGTTCCTACGAGCAGTACTTC	CASSPDRGSYEQYF
once	-	TRBV7-9	TRBJ2-1	TGTGCCAGCAGCTCCTATAAAAATGAGCAGTTCTTC	CASSSYKNEQFF
-	-	TRBV5-1	TRBJ1-1	TGCGCCAGCAGCCTGGCGGGGAGCACTGAAGCTTTCTTT	CASSLAGSTEAFF
-	-	TRBV27	TRBJ2-5	TGTGCCAGCAGTTTGGGTATTCGGGAGACCCAGTACTTC	CASSLGIRETQYF
-	TRBD1	TRBV7-6	TRBJ1-3	TGTGCCAGCAGCCGTGGGCAGGGGGTGGCTTCTGGAAACACCATATATTTT	CASSRGQGVASGNTIYF
-	-	TRBV7-9	TRBJ1-5	TGTGCCAGCAGCTTAGGCCCAAATCAGCCCCAGCATTTT	CASSLGPNQPQHF
-	-	TRBV2	TRBJ2-7	TGTGCCAGCAGTGAAGAGGCATACGAGCAGTACTTC	CASSEEAYEQYF
-	-	TRBV27	TRBJ1-4	TGTGCCAGCAGTCCCTCTCAGGGCTTTAATGAAAAACTGTTTTTT	CASSPSQGFNEKLFF
once	-	TRBV29-1	TRBJ2-1	TGCAGCGCGGGGAATTACAATGAGCAGTTCTTC	CSAGNYNEQFF
-	TRBD2	TRBV5-1	TRBJ2-3	TGCGCCAGCACGGGAGGTAACGAAGATACGCAGTATTTT	CASTGGNEDTQYF
few	-	TRBV4-1	TRBJ1-2	TGCGCCAGCAGCCAACGGGACCCCGGAGGATATGGCTACACCTTC	CASSQRDPGGYGYTF
-	-	TRBV2	TRBJ2-3	TGTGCCAGCAGTGATCGGGGCCTGGGGGGTGGAGATACGCAGTATTTT	CASSDRGLGGGDTQYF
once	TRBD1	TRBV2	TRBJ1-1	TGTGCCAGCAGCGTTCCCTCCGGGACAGGGGGCACTGAAGCTTTCTTT	CASSVPSGTGGTEAFF
-	-	TRBV14	TRBJ2-7	TGTGCCAGCAGCCAGTCCTTCTTCACGACCGTTGGCGAGCAGTACTTC	CASSQSFFTTVGEQYF
-	-	TRBV4-2	TRBJ2-7	TGTGCCAGCAGCCAAGAGTCCAGCGGACCCTCCTACGAGCAGTACTTC	CASSQESSGPSYEQYF
-	-	TRBV9	TRBJ1-3	TGTGCCAGCAGCACAGGGCTCGGAGACACCATATATTTT	CASSTGLGDTIYF
-	TRBD1	TRBV11-1	TRBJ2-7	TGTGCCAGCAGCGCGAGACAGGGCTACGAGCAGTACTTC	CASSARQGYEQYF
-	-	TRBV28	TRBJ2-3	TGTGCCAGCAGATTTAGCACAGATACGCAGTATTTT	CASRFSTDTQYF
-	-	TRBV7-3	TRBJ2-3	TGTGCCAGCAGCGATGGACAGTTAAGCACAGATACGCAGTATTTT	CASSDGQLSTDTQYF
-	TRBD1	TRBV4-1	TRBJ2-7	TGCGCCAGCAGCCACGAACGAGGGGGCTTGCACGAGCAGTACTTC	CASSHERGGLHEQYF
-	-	TRBV5-4	TRBJ2-3	TGTGCCAGCAGCTTGGACGGGACACCCTACACAGATACGCAGTATTTT	CASSLDGTPYTDTQYF
once	-	TRBV4-1	TRBJ2-7	TGCGCCAGCAGCCAAGGGGCGGTAAGCTCCTACGAGCAGTACTTC	CASSQGAVSSYEQYF
few	-	TRBV2	TRBJ2-7	TGTGCCAGCAGTGACGCCTCCTACGAGCAGTACTTC	CASSDASYEQYF